What follows are 5 T cell receptor beta chains derived from one specimen sequenced in a study of blood T cell repertoires in COVID-19. Produced via immunoSEQ multiplex PCR; TCRdb's table is partial and in-frame only. The repertoire holds 150,000 to 200,000 clones, about 90% seen once, with 1% to 1.5% in the top ten. The sample consisted of PBMCs or T cells enriched from blood (not recorded which). These TCRs come from a human donor with acute COVID-19. The donor label of this sample is uncertain.

The V and J genes are TRBV7-6 and TRBJ2-1; TRBD2 matches at 7 bases. CDR1 is SGHVS, CDR2 FNYEAQ, per germline. The CDR3 contains 16 residues. With 1 base clipped from V and 4 bases from J, the junction kept 7 bases outside the gene matches. The CDR3 here is CASSLGGVAGYNEQFF. Written as DNA, the CDR3 is TGTGCCAGCAGCTTAGGTGGGGTAGCGGGTTACAATGAGCAGTTCTTC.

The V call is TRBV18, the J call TRBJ2-2; D unresolved. Germline CDR1 and CDR2: KGHSH and LQKENI. The CDR3 extends over 17 amino acids. Trimming left V 6 bases short and J 0 bases short, with 17 bases between. The CDR3 region is CASSPALYAANTGELFF. The CDR3 coding sequence is TGTGCCAGCTCCCCCGCGCTTTATGCTGCGAACACCGGGGAGCTGTTTTTT.

The chain couples TRBV7-9 to TRBJ2-1; TRBD1 aligns across 9 bases. J lost 9 bases, V lost 0 bases, and 6 bases had no gene match. The germline CDR1 and CDR2 sequences are SEHNR and FQNEAQ (reference sequence). CDR3 length: 15 residues. The CDR3 DNA is TGTGCCAGCAGCTTAGCGGGACAGGGTCGTGGTGAGCAGTTCTTC. Its translation is CASSLAGQGRGEQFF. Full variable domain (rest looked up from reference TRBV7-9 and TRBJ2-1): DTGVSQNPRHKITKRGQNVTFRCDPISEHNRLYWYRQTLGQGPEFLTYFQNEAQLEKSRLLSDRFSAERPKGSFSTLEIQRTEQGDSAMYLCASSLAGQGRGEQFFGPGTRLTVL.

The chain couples TRBV19 to TRBJ1-1, with D possibly being TRBD1 (5 bases). Germline V gene sequence: CDR1 LNHDA, CDR2 SQIVND (reference sequence). Trimming cost V 6 bases and J 6 bases, with 17 bases left between them. The CDR3 is made up of 14 amino acids. The CDR3 nucleotides read TGTGCCAGTAGCGACAGCTTTAGGAGCCCTGAAGCTTTCTTT. Its protein is CASSDSFRSPEAFF. The full variable domain, rest sourced from reference TRBV19 and TRBJ1-1, is DGGITQSPKYLFRKEGQNVTLSCEQNLNHDAMYWYRQDPGQGLRLIYYSQIVNDFQKGDIAEGYSVSREKKESFPLTVTSAQKNPTAFYLCASSDSFRSPEAFFGQGTRLTVV.

V and J are TRBV6-5 and TRBJ1-2; 9 bases fit TRBD1. The junction had 6 bases not matched to a gene; V was cut back by 6 bases and J by 4 bases. The CDR3 spans 14 residues. Germline CDR1 and CDR2: MNHEY and SVGAGI. The CDR3 DNA reads as TGTGCCAGCAGGCCGACAGGGGGTCTCTATGGCTACACCTTC. This gives the protein CASRPTGGLYGYTF.